The entry that follows covers one TCR beta chain sequence. Profiling relied on immunoSEQ multiplex PCR, and the TCRdb table lists in-frame clones only, not all of them. This sample carries more than 300,000 clones, approximately 86% of them seen once, and the ten largest clones take 9.5% to 12%. The record originates from a study of Ad26.COV2.S vaccination and SARS-CoV-2 variants. The overall study: Each vaccinee took Ad26.COV2.S intramuscularly, once or twice 56 days apart.

Described treatment: 19 received Ad26.COV2.S at low or high dose, single or two shots; 5 received placebo; per-sample allocation not given. Samples analyzed were those drawn on day 63 after the first vaccine or placebo injection. The CDR3 has 14 amino acids. Germline V gives CDR1 MNHEY, CDR2 SMNVEV (reference sequence). J gave up 5 bases and V 6 bases, and 8 bases lay outside the gene matches. The origin of this receptor is a person aged 18 to 59 who received the Ad26.COV2.S COVID-19 vaccine or a placebo. This sequence joins TRBV27 and TRBJ2-5, with 8 bases matching TRBD2. Sequencing used peripheral blood, obtained in a trial of Ad26.COV2.S vaccine versus placebo. The DNA for the CDR3 is TGTGCCAGCAGCTTAGCCGGGGGGGTGGAGACCCAGTACTTC. Its protein is CASSLAGGVETQYF.